The next 31 T cell receptor beta chains were all read from a single sample in a study of blood T cell repertoires in COVID-19. Clones were read by immunoSEQ multiplex PCR, and TCRdb kept only the in-frame ones, dropping some. Of about 190,000 clones in the sample, about 88% were seen once. Sequenced sample: peripheral blood. These receptors were taken from a woman aged 35 to 49 who had recovered from COVID-19.

This clone has only a few counts. This rearrangement joins TRBV6-6 to TRBJ1-4, with D unclear. Germline V gene lookup returns CDR1 MNHNY and CDR2 SVGAGI (reference sequence). Trimming pared 5 bases from V and 5 bases from J, leaving 6 bases between. The CDR3 is 12 amino acids. This CDR3 is CASSHNNEKLFF. In DNA, the CDR3 is TGTGCCAGCAGTCACAACAATGAAAAACTGTTTTTT.

The V call is TRBV5-1, the J call TRBJ2-2, with 7 bases that match TRBD2. Germline lookup yields CDR1 SGHRS and CDR2 YFSETQ. The CDR3 loop spans 15 amino acids. J gave up 4 bases and V 1 base, and 4 bases lay outside the gene matches. Here the CDR3 reads CASSLPGGSTGELFF. The CDR3 nucleotides are TGCGCCAGCAGCTTGCCGGGAGGATCCACCGGGGAGCTGTTTTTT. The full variable domain, completed using reference TRBV5-1 and TRBJ2-2, is KAGVTQTPRYLIKTRGQQVTLSCSPISGHRSVSWYQQTPGQGLQFLFEYFSETQRNKGNFPGRFSGRQFSNSRSEMNVSTLELGDSALYLCASSLPGGSTGELFFGEGSRLTVL.

The chain couples TRBV5-1 to TRBJ2-7; TRBD2 might be the D (6 bases). Germline V gene lookup returns CDR1 SGHRS and CDR2 YFSETQ. The V end was cut by 4 bases, the J end by 3 bases, with 17 bases between. CDR3 size: 15 residues. In DNA form, the CDR3 reads TGCGCCAGCAGCCCGGCGGGGTTGGCTGTCTACGAGCAGTACTTC. It translates to CASSPAGLAVYEQYF.

The V and J genes are TRBV27 and TRBJ2-1, with D perhaps TRBD2 (6 bases). Germline lookup yields CDR1 MNHEY and CDR2 SMNVEV (reference sequence). The CDR3 sequence is 14 residues long. V lost 3 bases and J lost 7, with 13 bases in between. The CDR3 protein is CASSLGDSSNEQFF. DNA for the CDR3: TGTGCCAGCAGTTTGGGGGACTCGTCGAATGAGCAGTTCTTC.

This chain connects TRBV29-1 to TRBJ2-1, with 12 bases that match TRBD2. V dropped 5 bases and J dropped 5; count of bases not matched to a gene: 10. The length of the CDR3 is 16 residues. CDR1 and CDR2 (germline): SQVTM, ANQGSEA. The CDR3 bases are TGCAGCGTTCAGGGACTAGCGGGCTGGCAAAACAATGAGCAGTTCTTC. Protein sequence: CSVQGLAGWQNNEQFF.

The rearrangement links TRBV11-2 to TRBJ2-1, with D possibly TRBD2 on 7 matching bases. CDR3 length equals 16 residues. CDR1 and CDR2 (germline): SGHAT, FQNNGV. The V and J ends lost 0 bases and 3 bases respectively, with 12 bases between them. The CDR3 protein is CASSLDQGTNYNEQFF. The CDR3 DNA reads TGTGCCAGCAGCTTAGATCAGGGGACTAACTACAATGAGCAGTTCTTC. Supplemented by reference TRBV11-2 and TRBJ2-1, the full variable domain reads EAGVAQSPRYKIIEKRQSVAFWCNPISGHATLYWYQQILGQGPKLLIQFQNNGVVDDSQLPKDRFSAERLKGVDSTLKIQPAKLEDSAVYLCASSLDQGTNYNEQFFGPGTRLTVL.

This clone was seen just once. V gene TRBV18 combines with J gene TRBJ2-7; TRBD1 might be the D (9 bases). CDR1 and CDR2 (germline): KGHSH, LQKENI. This CDR3 has 16 residues. V lost 1 base, J lost 5 bases, and 18 bases lay in between. DNA for the CDR3: TGTGCCAGCTCACCACTAGCGGGACAGGGAGTAGACGAGCAGTACTTC. This sequence encodes CASSPLAGQGVDEQYF. Using reference TRBV18 and TRBJ2-7 for the parts outside the CDR3, the full variable domain is NAGVMQNPRHLVRRRGQEARLRCSPMKGHSHVYWYRQLPEEGLKFMVYLQKENIIDESGMPKERFSAEFPKEGPSILRIQQVVRGDSAAYFCASSPLAGQGVDEQYFGPGTRLTVT.

V is TRBV28 and J is TRBJ1-1; TRBD1 matches at 7 bases. This CDR3 is built from 14 residues. Germline V gene sequence: CDR1 MDHEN, CDR2 SYDVKM. Trimming cost V 6 bases and J 5 bases; bases outside gene matches: 9. The CDR3 sequence: CASRPQGLGTEAFF. Written as DNA, the CDR3 is TGTGCCAGCAGACCACAGGGGTTAGGAACTGAAGCTTTCTTT.

The chain carries TRBV3-1 (or the pseudogene TRBV3-2) and TRBJ2-2; TRBD1 matches 7 bases. Germline V gene data show CDR1 as LGHDT and CDR2 as YNNKEL (reference sequence). There are 17 residues in the CDR3. Losses at the gene ends were 3 bases for V and 5 bases for J; bases not matched to a gene: 12. The CDR3 coding sequence is TGTGCCAGCAGCCAGGCATACCGGGACAGTGGGACCGGGGAGCTGTTTTTT. It is translated as CASSQAYRDSGTGELFF.

This chain connects TRBV7-8 to TRBJ2-2; D perhaps matches TRBD1 (6 bases). Trimming took off 5 bases at V and 0 bases at J, with 13 bases between the two ends. The germline CDR1 and CDR2 sequences are SGHVS and FQNEAQ. There are 16 residues in the CDR3. CDR3 nucleotide sequence: TGTGCCAGCAGCCCCCGGACAGTCCCGAACACCGGGGAGCTGTTTTTT. Amino acid sequence: CASSPRTVPNTGELFF. Variable domain in full (rest from reference TRBV7-8 and TRBJ2-2): GAGVSQSPRYKVAKRGQDVALRCDPISGHVSLFWYQQALGQGPEFLTYFQNEAQLDKSGLPSDRFFAERPEGSVSTLKIQRTQQEDSAVYLCASSPRTVPNTGELFFGEGSRLTVL.

This clone has a handful of counts. The chain is built from TRBV7-9 and TRBJ2-7; 10 bases line up with TRBD2. V gave up 3 bases and J gave up 3 bases; unmatched junction bases: 5. The germline V gene encodes CDR1 SEHNR and CDR2 FQNEAQ (reference sequence). This CDR3 region has 15 residues. The CDR3 sequence is CASSFGEREGYEQYF. The CDR3 region has the DNA TGTGCCAGCAGCTTTGGGGAGCGGGAGGGCTACGAGCAGTACTTC.

This chain links TRBV19 with TRBJ2-7; TRBD1 matches 9 bases. V was pared by 4 bases and J by 4 bases, with 2 bases of the junction left unmatched. The CDR3 loop spans 13 amino acids. Germline CDR1 is LNHDA and CDR2 is SQIVND (reference sequence). The chain's CDR3 is CASSRGQGYEQYF. CDR3 in DNA: TGTGCCAGTAGTAGGGGACAGGGATACGAGCAGTACTTC. The full variable domain, in which reference TRBV19 and TRBJ2-7 provide the parts outside the CDR3, is DGGITQSPKYLFRKEGQNVTLSCEQNLNHDAMYWYRQDPGQGLRLIYYSQIVNDFQKGDIAEGYSVSREKKESFPLTVTSAQKNPTAFYLCASSRGQGYEQYFGPGTRLTVT.

The genes are TRBV12-5 and TRBJ2-2, with 11 bases that match TRBD1. Germline CDR1 is LGHNT and CDR2 is FRNRAP. V was clipped by 6 bases and J by 4 bases; unmatched bases: 7. The CDR3 length is 16 residues. In nucleotides, the CDR3 is TGTGCTAGTGGCCTGGACAGGGGGCGCGGCACCGGGGAGCTGTTTTTT. Translating gives CASGLDRGRGTGELFF.

This clone showed up just a few times. The chain links TRBV3-1 (or the pseudogene TRBV3-2) to TRBJ2-7, with 14 nucleotides matching TRBD2. Germline V gene sequence: CDR1 LGHDT, CDR2 YNNKEL (reference sequence). Unmatched junction bases numbered 12, after V lost 6 bases and J lost 2 bases. This CDR3 spans 18 amino acids. DNA for the CDR3: TGTGCCAGCAGTCTCGGGACTAGCGGGAGTGAGTACGCCTACGAGCAGTACTTC. Encoded protein: CASSLGTSGSEYAYEQYF.

The chain combines TRBV9 with TRBJ2-2; D is undetermined. The CDR3 spans 16 residues. Germline V gene data show CDR1 as SGDLS and CDR2 as YYNGEE. V lost 3 bases and J lost 3, with 15 bases in between. CDR3 nucleotides: TGTGCCAGCAGCGCCGAGCCCCCGCGGTACACCGGGGAGCTGTTTTTT. Protein product: CASSAEPPRYTGELFF.

In this sample, this clone turned up a few times. The chain uses TRBV3-1 (or the pseudogene TRBV3-2) and TRBJ1-1; 7 bases agree with TRBD1. J was trimmed by 5 bases and V by 8 bases; bases with no gene match: 14. The CDR3 is 15 amino acids. Germline V lookup: CDR1 LGHDT, CDR2 YNNKEL (reference sequence). The CDR3 loop is CASVPQGVGGTEAFF. The CDR3 nucleotides are TGTGCCAGCGTCCCCCAGGGGGTCGGGGGTACTGAAGCTTTCTTT.

The rearrangement links TRBV5-4 to TRBJ1-1; D is ambiguous. This CDR3 contains 13 residues. Trimming left V 6 bases short and J 3 bases short, with 12 bases between. The V gene's germline CDR1 is SGHNT and CDR2 YYREEE (reference sequence). DNA of the CDR3: TGTGCCAGCACCTTTAATGAGGACACTGAAGCTTTCTTT. This gives the protein CASTFNEDTEAFF. The full variable domain, rest sourced from reference TRBV5-4 and TRBJ1-1, is ETGVTQSPTHLIKTRGQQVTLRCSSQSGHNTVSWYQQALGQGPQFIFQYYREEENGRGNFPPRFSGLQFPNYSSELNVNALELDDSALYLCASTFNEDTEAFFGQGTRLTVV.

The genes are TRBV30 and TRBJ1-1; TRBD1 aligns across 8 bases. The V gene end was trimmed by 4 bases and the J gene end by 6 bases; junction bases not matched to a gene: 4. From germline, CDR1 is GTSNPN and CDR2 SVGIG (reference sequence). The CDR3 is 12 amino acids. The DNA for the CDR3 is TGTGCCTGGAAGCAGGGGGCGGCTGAAGCTTTCTTT. Translation gives CAWKQGAAEAFF.

V gene TRBV7-8 combines with J gene TRBJ2-6, with 12 bases identical to TRBD1. Unmatched junction bases numbered 5, after V lost 5 bases and J lost 0 bases. Germline V gene sequence: CDR1 SGHVS, CDR2 FQNEAQ. The CDR3 extends over 18 amino acids. CDR3 sequence (DNA): TGTGCCAGCAGCCCGGGACAGGGGGCGATCTCTGGGGCCAACGTCCTGACTTTC. The encoded protein is CASSPGQGAISGANVLTF.

The chain recombines TRBV30 with TRBJ2-5; TRBD2 agrees at 13 bases. J lost 1 base, V lost 2 bases, and 1 base had no gene match. This CDR3 has 15 amino acids. Germline assignment: CDR1 GTSNPN and CDR2 SVGIG (reference sequence). The CDR3, as DNA: TGTGCCTGGAGTAGGACTAGCGGGAGCCAAGAGACCCAGTACTTC. This encodes CAWSRTSGSQETQYF. Full variable domain (rest looked up from reference TRBV30 and TRBJ2-5): SQTIHQWPATLVQPVGSPLSLECTVEGTSNPNLYWYRQAAGRGLQLLFYSVGIGQISSEVPQNLSASRPQDRQFILSSKKLLLSDSGFYLCAWSRTSGSQETQYFGPGTRLLVL.

The rearrangement uses TRBV3-1 (or the pseudogene TRBV3-2) and TRBJ1-3, with D perhaps matching TRBD1 (5 bases). The V gene lost 8 bases and the J gene lost 0 bases, with 11 bases spanning the gap. CDR3 size: 14 residues. Germline V gene sequence: CDR1 LGHDT, CDR2 YNNKEL (reference sequence). CDR3 residues: CASGGTDSGNTIYF. CDR3 DNA sequence: TGTGCCAGCGGAGGGACGGACTCTGGAAACACCATATATTTT.

This clone was seen more than once but under ten times. The rearrangement joins TRBV3-1 (or the pseudogene TRBV3-2) to TRBJ1-4; 8 positions match TRBD1. Germline CDR1 LGHDT, CDR2 YNNKEL (reference sequence). The J segment lost 7 bases and the V segment lost 1 base, leaving 5 bases of the junction unmatched. CDR3 size: 15 residues. The CDR3 sequence: CASSQVGTGGEKLFF. The CDR3 DNA reads TGTGCCAGCAGCCAAGTGGGGACAGGTGGTGAAAAACTGTTTTTT.

The CDR3 sequence is CASRLDRVAEKLFF. The DNA for the CDR3 is TGTGCCAGCAGATTAGACAGGGTCGCTGAAAAACTGTTTTTT. V and J are TRBV6-6 and TRBJ1-4; 7 nucleotides agree with TRBD1. Germline V gene data show CDR1 as MNHNY and CDR2 as SVGAGI (reference sequence). CDR3 length equals 14 residues. After removal of 6 bases from V and 7 bases from J, the junction contained 8 bases not matched to a gene.

The chain employs TRBV9 and TRBJ1-1, with TRBD1 as a possible D gene (5 bases). The CDR3 covers 13 residues. V lost 4 bases and J 5 bases, leaving 12 bases between the germline ends. Germline CDR1 and CDR2: SGDLS and YYNGEE. CDR3 sequence: CASSPPSGTEAFF. CDR3 nucleotide sequence: TGTGCCAGCAGCCCTCCATCAGGGACTGAAGCTTTCTTT. Looking up the rest from reference TRBV9 and TRBJ1-1 gives the full variable domain: DSGVTQTPKHLITATGQRVTLRCSPRSGDLSVYWYQQSLDQGLQFLIQYYNGEERAKGNILERFSAQQFPDLHSELNLSSLELGDSALYFCASSPPSGTEAFFGQGTRLTVV.

The chain combines TRBV18 with TRBJ2-1; 9 positions agree with TRBD1. Germline CDR1 and CDR2: KGHSH and LQKENI. Trimming cost V 6 bases and J 4 bases; bases outside gene matches: 7. The CDR3 runs to 15 residues. The CDR3 here is CASSERTGAYNEQFF. The DNA for the CDR3 is TGTGCCAGCTCCGAAAGGACAGGGGCGTACAATGAGCAGTTCTTC.

The V and J genes are TRBV21-1 and TRBJ1-5; the table's D call, TRBD1, was not checked against the DNA. TRBV21-1 is a recognized pseudogene. The CDR3 sequence is 18 residues long. In nucleotides, the CDR3 is TGTGCCAGCAGCAAAGTAGTAGCCGGGACAAGGGCTTCTCAGCCCCAGCATTTT. This sequence encodes CASSKVVAGTRASQPQHF.

The chain is built from TRBV5-1 and TRBJ1-2, with 7 nucleotides matching TRBD1. Germline V gene sequence: CDR1 SGHRS, CDR2 YFSETQ. CDR3 length: 14 amino acids. Trimming cost V 4 bases and J 7 bases; bases outside gene matches: 10. The CDR3 bases are TGCGCCAGCAGCCCGCGACAGGGTAGCGGTGGCTACACCTTC. Its protein is CASSPRQGSGGYTF.

V and J are TRBV3-1 (or the pseudogene TRBV3-2) and TRBJ2-3; 7 bases are shared with TRBD1. Germline trimming cut 0 bases from V and 1 base from J; bases unmatched to any gene: 4. Germline V gives CDR1 LGHDT, CDR2 YNNKEL (reference sequence). This CDR3 is built from 16 residues. The CDR3 nucleotides read TGTGCCAGCAGCCAAGAGGTGAGGGGGCGCACAGATACGCAGTATTTT. It codes for CASSQEVRGRTDTQYF.

The rearrangement links TRBV18 to TRBJ1-2, with 8 bases that match TRBD1. J lost 10 bases, V lost 2 bases, and 9 bases had no gene match. This CDR3 comprises 14 residues. Germline CDR1 and CDR2: KGHSH and LQKENI. CDR3: CASSPGQGGFDYTF. The DNA for the CDR3 is TGTGCCAGCTCACCAGGACAGGGAGGTTTCGACTACACCTTC.

This chain uses TRBV29-1 with TRBJ1-1; D is possibly TRBD1 (5 bases). The V gene lost 7 bases and the J gene lost 3 bases, with 15 bases spanning the gap. The CDR3 has 13 amino acids. Germline CDR1 SQVTM, CDR2 ANQGSEA. CDR3 bases: TGCAGCGGGGGCCAGGCAGGGTACACTGAAGCTTTCTTT. This gives the protein CSGGQAGYTEAFF.

The chain links TRBV7-9 to TRBJ2-3; D possibly corresponds to TRBD1 (5 bases). Trimming took 0 bases from V and 1 from J, leaving 8 bases between them. The germline V gene encodes CDR1 SEHNR and CDR2 FQNEAQ (reference sequence). The CDR3 totals 15 residues. The chain's CDR3 is CASSLAQGGTDTQYF. The CDR3 DNA sequence: TGTGCCAGCAGCTTAGCGCAAGGGGGCACAGATACGCAGTATTTT.